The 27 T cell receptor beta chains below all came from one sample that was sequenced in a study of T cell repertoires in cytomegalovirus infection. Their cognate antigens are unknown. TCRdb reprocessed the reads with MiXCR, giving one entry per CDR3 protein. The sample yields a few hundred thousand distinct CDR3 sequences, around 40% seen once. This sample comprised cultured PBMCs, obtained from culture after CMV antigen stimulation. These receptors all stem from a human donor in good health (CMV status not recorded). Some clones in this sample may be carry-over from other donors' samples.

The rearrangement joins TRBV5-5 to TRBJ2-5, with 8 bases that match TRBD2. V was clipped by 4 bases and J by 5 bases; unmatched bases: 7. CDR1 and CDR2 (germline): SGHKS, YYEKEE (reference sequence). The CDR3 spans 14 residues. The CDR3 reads CASSHTTSAETQYF. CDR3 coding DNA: TGTGCCAGCAGCCATACGACTAGCGCGGAGACCCAGTACTTC.

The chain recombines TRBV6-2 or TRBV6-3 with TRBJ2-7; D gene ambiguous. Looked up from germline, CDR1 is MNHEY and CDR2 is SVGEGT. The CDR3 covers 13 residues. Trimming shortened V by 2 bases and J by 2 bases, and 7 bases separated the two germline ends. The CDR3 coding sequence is TGTGCCAGCAGTTACCGGGTTCCCTACGAGCAGTACTTC. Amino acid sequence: CASSYRVPYEQYF.

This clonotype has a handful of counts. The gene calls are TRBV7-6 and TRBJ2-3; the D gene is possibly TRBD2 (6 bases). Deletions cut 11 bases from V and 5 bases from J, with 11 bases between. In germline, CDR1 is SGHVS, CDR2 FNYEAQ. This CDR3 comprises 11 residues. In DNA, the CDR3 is TGTGCCTTGGGAGCGGGAGATACGCAGTATTTT. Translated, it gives CALGAGDTQYF.

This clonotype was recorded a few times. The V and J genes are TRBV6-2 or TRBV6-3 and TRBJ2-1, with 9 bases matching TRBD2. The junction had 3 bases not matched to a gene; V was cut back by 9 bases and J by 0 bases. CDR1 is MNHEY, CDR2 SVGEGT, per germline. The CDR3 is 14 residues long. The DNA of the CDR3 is TGTGCCAGTCGAGCGGGGGGCTCCTACAATGAGCAGTTCTTC. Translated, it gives CASRAGGSYNEQFF.

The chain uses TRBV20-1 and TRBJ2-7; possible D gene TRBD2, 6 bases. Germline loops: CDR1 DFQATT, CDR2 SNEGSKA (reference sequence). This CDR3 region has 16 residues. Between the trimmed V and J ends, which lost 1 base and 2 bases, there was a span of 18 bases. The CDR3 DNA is TGCAGTGCTAGAGCTGCCCGTCTAGCGATCCCCTACGAGCAGTACTTC. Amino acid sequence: CSARAARLAIPYEQYF.

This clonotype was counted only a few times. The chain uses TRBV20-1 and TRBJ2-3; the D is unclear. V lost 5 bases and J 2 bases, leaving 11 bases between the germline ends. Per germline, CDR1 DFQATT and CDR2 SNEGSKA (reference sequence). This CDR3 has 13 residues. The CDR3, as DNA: TGCAGTGCTCCTCAATTAAACACAGATACGCAGTATTTT. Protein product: CSAPQLNTDTQYF.

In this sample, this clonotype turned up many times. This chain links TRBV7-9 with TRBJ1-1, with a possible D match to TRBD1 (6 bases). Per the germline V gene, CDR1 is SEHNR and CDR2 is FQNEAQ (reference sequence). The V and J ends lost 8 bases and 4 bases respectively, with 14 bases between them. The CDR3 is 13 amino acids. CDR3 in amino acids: CASGTGLGTEAFF. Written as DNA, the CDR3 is TGTGCCAGCGGAACAGGGTTGGGCACTGAAGCTTTCTTT.

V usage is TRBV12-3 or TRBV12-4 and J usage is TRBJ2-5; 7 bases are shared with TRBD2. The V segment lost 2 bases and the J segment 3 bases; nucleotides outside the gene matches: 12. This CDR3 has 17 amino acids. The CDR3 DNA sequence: TGTGCCAGCAGTTTAATCGTTAGTTCGGGAGGTAAAGAGACCCAGTACTTC. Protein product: CASSLIVSSGGKETQYF.

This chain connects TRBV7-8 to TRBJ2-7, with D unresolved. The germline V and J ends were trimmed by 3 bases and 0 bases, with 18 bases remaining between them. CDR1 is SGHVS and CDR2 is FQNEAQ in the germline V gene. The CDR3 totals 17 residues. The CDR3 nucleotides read TGTGCCAGCAGCTTGTATCCACGGATTTCCAGCTCCTACGAGCAGTACTTC. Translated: CASSLYPRISSSYEQYF.

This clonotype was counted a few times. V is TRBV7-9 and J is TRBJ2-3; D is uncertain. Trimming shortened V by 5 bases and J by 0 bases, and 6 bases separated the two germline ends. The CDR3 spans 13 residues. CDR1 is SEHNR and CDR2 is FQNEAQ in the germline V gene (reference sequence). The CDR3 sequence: CASSPKSTDTQYF. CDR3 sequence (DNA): TGTGCCAGCAGCCCCAAAAGCACAGATACGCAGTATTTT. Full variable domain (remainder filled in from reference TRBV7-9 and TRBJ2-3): DTGVSQNPRHKITKRGQNVTFRCDPISEHNRLYWYRQTLGQGPEFLTYFQNEAQLEKSRLLSDRFSAERPKGSFSTLEIQRTEQGDSAMYLCASSPKSTDTQYFGPGTRLTVL.

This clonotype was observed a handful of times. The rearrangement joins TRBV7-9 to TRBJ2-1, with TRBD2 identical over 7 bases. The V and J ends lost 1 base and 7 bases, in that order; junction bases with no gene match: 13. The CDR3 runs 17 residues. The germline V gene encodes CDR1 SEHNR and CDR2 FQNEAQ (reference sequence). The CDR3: CASSLGGRLAEWNEQFF. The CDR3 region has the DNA TGTGCCAGCAGCTTAGGGGGAAGGCTAGCGGAGTGGAATGAGCAGTTCTTC.

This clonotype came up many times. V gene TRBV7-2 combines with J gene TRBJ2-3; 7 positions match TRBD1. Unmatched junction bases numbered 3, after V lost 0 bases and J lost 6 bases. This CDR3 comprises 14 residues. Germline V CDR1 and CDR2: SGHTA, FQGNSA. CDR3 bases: TGTGCCAGCAGCTTAGCAGGGGGCATCGATACGCAGTATTTT. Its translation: CASSLAGGIDTQYF.

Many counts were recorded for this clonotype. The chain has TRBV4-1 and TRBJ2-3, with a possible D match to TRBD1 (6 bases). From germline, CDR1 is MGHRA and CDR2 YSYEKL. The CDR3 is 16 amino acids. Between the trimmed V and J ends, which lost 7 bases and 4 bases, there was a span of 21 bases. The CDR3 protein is CASKGDGFMVADTQYF. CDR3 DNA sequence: TGCGCCAGCAAGGGGGATGGATTTATGGTAGCAGATACGCAGTATTTT.

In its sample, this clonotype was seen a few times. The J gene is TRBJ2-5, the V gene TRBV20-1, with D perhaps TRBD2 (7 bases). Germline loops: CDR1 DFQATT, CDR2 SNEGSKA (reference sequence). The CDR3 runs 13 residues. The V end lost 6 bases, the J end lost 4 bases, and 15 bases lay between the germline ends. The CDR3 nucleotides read TGCAGTGCAGGGAGGGGGTTGGTAGAGACCCAGTACTTC. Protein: CSAGRGLVETQYF.

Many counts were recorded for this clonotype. In nucleotides, the CDR3 is TGTGCTACCTCAGAGGGTTGGGGGGCAGAGACCCAGTACTTC. This translates into CATSEGWGAETQYF. The chain has TRBV27 and TRBJ2-5; the D call may be TRBD1 or TRBD2 (6 bases each). The CDR3 has 14 amino acids. Per germline, CDR1 MNHEY and CDR2 SMNVEV (reference sequence).

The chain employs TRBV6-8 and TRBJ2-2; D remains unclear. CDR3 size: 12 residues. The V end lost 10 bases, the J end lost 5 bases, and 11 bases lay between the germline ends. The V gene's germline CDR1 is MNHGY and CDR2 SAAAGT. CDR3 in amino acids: CATQWRTGELFF. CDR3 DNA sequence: TGTGCCACTCAGTGGAGAACCGGGGAGCTGTTTTTT.

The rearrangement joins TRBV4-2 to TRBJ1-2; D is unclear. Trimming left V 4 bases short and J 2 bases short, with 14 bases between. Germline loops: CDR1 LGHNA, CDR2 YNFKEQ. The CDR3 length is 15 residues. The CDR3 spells CASSPLRAGNYGYTF. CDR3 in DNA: TGTGCCAGCAGCCCCCTGCGGGCGGGGAACTATGGCTACACCTTC.

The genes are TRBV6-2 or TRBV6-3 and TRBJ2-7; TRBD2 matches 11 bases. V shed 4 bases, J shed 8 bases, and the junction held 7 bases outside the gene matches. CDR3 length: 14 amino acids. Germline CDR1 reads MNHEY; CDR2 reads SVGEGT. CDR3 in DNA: TGTGCCAGCAGTTTTGGGACTAGCGGTGGGAAGCAGTACTTC. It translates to CASSFGTSGGKQYF.

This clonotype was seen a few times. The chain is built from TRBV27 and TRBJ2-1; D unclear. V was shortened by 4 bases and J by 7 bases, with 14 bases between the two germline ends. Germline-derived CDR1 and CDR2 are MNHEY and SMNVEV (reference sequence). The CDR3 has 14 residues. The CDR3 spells CASSYFGPPNEQFF. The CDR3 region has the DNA TGTGCCAGCAGTTATTTCGGACCGCCGAATGAGCAGTTCTTC.

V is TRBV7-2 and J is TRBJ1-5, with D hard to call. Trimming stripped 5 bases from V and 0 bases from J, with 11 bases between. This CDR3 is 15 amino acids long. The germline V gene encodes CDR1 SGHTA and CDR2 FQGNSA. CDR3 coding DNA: TGTGCCAGCAGCATCACCGGATATAGCAATCAGCCCCAGCATTTT. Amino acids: CASSITGYSNQPQHF.

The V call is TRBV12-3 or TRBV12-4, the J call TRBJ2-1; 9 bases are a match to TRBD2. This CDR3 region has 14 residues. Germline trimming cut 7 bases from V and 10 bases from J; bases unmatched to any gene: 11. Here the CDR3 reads CASTRGSGSDEQFF. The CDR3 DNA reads TGTGCCAGCACCCGGGGTAGCGGGAGTGACGAGCAGTTCTTC.

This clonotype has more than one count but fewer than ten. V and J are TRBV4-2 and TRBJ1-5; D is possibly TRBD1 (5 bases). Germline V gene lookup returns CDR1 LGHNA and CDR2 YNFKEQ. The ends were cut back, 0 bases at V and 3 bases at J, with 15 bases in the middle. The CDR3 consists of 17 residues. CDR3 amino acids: CASSQDGRVGANQPQHF. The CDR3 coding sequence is TGTGCCAGCAGCCAAGATGGCAGGGTTGGGGCCAATCAGCCCCAGCATTTT.

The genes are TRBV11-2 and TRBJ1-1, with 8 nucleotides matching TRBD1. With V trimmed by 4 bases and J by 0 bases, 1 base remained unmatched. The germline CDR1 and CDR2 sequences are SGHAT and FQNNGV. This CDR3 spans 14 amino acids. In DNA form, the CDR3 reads TGTGCCAGCAGCTACAGGGGGATGAACACTGAAGCTTTCTTT. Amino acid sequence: CASSYRGMNTEAFF.

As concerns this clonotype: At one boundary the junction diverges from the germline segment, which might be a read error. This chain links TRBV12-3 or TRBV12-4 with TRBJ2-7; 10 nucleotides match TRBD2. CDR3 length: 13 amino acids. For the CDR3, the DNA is TGTGCCAGCAATATAGCGGGGGGTAACGATCAGTACTTC. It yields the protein CASNIAGGNDQYF.

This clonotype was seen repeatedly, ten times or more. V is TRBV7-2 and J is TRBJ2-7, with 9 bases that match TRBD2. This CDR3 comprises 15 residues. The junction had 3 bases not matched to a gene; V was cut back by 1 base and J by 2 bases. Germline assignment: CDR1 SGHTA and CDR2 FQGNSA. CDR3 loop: CASSLGAGGTYEQYF. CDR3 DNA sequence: TGTGCCAGCAGCTTAGGGGCGGGAGGGACCTACGAGCAGTACTTC.

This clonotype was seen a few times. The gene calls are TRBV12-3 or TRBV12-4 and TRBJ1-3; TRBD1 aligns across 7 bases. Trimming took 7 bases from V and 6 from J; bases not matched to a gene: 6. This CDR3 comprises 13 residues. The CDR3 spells CASNLQGVNTIYF. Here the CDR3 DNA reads TGTGCCAGCAATCTTCAGGGGGTAAACACCATATATTTT.

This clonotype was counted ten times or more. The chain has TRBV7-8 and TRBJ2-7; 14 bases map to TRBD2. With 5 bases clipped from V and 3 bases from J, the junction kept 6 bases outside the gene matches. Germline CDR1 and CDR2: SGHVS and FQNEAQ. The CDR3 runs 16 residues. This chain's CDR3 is CASSPRTSGGNYEQYF. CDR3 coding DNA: TGTGCCAGCAGCCCCCGGACTAGCGGGGGGAACTACGAGCAGTACTTC.